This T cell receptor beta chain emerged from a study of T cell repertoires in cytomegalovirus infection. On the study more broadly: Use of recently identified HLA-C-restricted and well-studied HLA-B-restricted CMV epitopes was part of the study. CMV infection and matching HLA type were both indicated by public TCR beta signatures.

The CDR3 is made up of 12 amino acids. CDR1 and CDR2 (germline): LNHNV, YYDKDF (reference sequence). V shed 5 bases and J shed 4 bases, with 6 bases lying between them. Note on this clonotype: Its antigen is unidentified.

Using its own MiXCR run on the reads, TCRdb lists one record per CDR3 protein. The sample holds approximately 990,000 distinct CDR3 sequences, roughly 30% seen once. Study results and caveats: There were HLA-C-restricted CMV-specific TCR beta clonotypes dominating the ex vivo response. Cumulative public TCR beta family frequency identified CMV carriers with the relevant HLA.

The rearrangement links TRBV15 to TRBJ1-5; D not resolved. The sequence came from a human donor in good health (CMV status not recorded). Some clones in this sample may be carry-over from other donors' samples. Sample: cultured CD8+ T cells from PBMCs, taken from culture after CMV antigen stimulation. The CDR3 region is CATSGRNQPQHF. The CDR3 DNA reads TGTGCCACCAGCGGACGGAATCAGCCCCAGCATTTT. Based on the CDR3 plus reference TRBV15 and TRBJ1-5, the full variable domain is DAMVIQNPRYQVTQFGKPVTLSCSQTLNHNVMYWYQQKSSQAPKLLFHYYDKDFNNEADTPDNFQSRRPNTSFCFLDIRSPGLGDTAMYLCATSGRNQPQHFGDGTRLSIL.